This TCR beta chain emerged from a study of spatial heterogeneity in lung cancer. At the level of the study: Compared with alpha-chain sequences, beta-chain sequences were consistently detected in greater numbers. Combinations of a unique TCR and a UMI were tallied in raw reads, and on average each appeared more than ten times. Study-wide findings and caveats: The study found ubiquitous expanded tumor TCRs in blood more at resection than follow-up.

The time point denotes: blood at routine non-recurrence follow-up after resection. No cell sorting; template was whole RNA from tumor, lung tissue or PBMC. A single record per CDR3 protein comes from TCRdb applying MiXCR to the 5' RACE reads. The sample contains 100,000 to 120,000 distinct CDR3 sequences, 9.5% to 14% of which appear only once. The CDR3 sequence is 14 residues long. Deletions cut 1 base from V and 4 bases from J, with 10 bases between. CDR1 and CDR2 from the germline V gene are SGHVS and FQNEAQ. This clonotype was detected ten times or more. Its antigen is currently unknown. The chain uses TRBV7-8 and TRBJ2-5; no clear D. This receptor was obtained from a female donor with early-stage non-small cell lung cancer. Source: PBMCs, taken at follow-up. The CDR3 reads CASSLGRNPETQYF. The CDR3 DNA sequence: TGTGCCAGCAGCTTAGGAAGGAATCCAGAGACCCAGTACTTC.